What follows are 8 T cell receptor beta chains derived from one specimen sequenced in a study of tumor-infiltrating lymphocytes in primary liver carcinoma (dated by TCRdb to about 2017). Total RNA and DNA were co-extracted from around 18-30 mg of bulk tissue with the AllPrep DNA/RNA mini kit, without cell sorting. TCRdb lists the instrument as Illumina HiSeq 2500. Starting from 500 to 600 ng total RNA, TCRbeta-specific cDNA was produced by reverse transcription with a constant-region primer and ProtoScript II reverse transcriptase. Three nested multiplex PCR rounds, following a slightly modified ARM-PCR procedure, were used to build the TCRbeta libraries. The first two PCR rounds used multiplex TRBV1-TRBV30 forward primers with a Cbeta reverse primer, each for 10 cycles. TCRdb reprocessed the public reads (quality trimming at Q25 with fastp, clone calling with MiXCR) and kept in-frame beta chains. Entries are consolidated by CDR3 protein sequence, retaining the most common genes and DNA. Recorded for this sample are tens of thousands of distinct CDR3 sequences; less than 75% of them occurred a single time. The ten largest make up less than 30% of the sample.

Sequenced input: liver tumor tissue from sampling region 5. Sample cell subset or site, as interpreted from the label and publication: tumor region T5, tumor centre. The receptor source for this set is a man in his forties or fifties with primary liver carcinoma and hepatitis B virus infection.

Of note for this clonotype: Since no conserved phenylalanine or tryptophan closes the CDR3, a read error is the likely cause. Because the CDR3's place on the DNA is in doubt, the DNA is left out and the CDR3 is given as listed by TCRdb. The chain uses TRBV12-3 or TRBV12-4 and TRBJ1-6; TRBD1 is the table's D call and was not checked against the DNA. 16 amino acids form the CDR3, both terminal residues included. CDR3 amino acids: CASSPGSGRVGSPLHL.

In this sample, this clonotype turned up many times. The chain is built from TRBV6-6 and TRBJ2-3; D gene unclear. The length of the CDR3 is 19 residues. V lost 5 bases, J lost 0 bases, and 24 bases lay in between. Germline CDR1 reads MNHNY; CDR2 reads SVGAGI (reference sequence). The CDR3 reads CASSTPSPTAASSTDTQYF. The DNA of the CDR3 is TGTGCCAGCAGTACCCCTTCCCCTACGGCAGCTTCTAGCACAGATACGCAGTATTTT.

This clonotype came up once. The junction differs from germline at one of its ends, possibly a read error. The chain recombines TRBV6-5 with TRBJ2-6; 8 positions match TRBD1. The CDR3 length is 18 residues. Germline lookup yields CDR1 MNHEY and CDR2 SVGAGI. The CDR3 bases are TGTGCCAGCAGTCTTTGGACAGGGATGAAATTTGGGGTCAACGTCCTGACTTTC. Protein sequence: CASSLWTGMKFGVNVLTF.

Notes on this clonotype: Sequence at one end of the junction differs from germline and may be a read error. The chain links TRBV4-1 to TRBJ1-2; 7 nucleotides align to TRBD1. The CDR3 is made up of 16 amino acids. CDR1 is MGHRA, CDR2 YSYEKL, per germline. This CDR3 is CASGQVEGAGSYGYTF. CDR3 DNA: TGCGCCAGCGGCCAAGTGGAGGGGGCAGGATCCTATGGCTACACTTTC.

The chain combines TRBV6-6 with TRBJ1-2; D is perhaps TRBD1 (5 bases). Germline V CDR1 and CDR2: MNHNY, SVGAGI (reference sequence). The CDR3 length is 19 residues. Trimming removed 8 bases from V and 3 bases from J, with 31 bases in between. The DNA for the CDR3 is TGTGCCAGCCTCTCCTCGCGGTGGGACTCCGGATTCGATTACTATGGCTACACCTTC. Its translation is CASLSSRWDSGFDYYGYTF.

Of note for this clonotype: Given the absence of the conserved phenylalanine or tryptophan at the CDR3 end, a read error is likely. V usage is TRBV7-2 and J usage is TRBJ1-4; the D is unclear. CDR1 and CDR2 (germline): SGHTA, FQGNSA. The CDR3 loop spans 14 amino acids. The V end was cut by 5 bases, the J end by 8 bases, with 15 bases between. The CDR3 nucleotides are TGTGCCAGCAGCCCGGTGGTTATGGGGGAAAAACTGTTTCTT. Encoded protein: CASSPVVMGEKLFL.

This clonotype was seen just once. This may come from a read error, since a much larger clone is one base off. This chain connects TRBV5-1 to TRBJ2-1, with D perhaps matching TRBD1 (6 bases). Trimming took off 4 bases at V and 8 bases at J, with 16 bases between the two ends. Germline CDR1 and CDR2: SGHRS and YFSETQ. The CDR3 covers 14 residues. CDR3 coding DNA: TGCGCCAGCAGCGTGTCAGGGGCCGATCATGAGCAGTTCTTC. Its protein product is CASSVSGADHEQFF.

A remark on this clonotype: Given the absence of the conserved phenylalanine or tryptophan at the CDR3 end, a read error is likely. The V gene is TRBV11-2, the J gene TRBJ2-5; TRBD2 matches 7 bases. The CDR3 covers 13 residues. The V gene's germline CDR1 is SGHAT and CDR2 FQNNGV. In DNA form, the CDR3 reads TGTGCCAGCAGCCCGGGCGCGGGAGAGACTCAGTACTCC. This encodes CASSPGAGETQYS.